The 29 T cell receptor beta chains below come from one sample, sequenced in a study of vaccination and CD4 T cells after COVID-19. No antigen is known for these receptors. Treatment described: roughly ten-day PBMC culture with coronavirus spike peptide pools or control peptides (ViraFEST assay). Sequencing of DNA taken from cultured CD4+ T cells relied on the Oncomine TCR Beta short-read assay. TCRdb re-analysed the PCR reads in MiXCR, keeping a single row per CDR3 protein. The data show fewer than 15,000 distinct CDR3 sequences, around two fifths seen once. Material for sequencing was CD4+ T cells from blood, cultured in vitro. The source is a human donor who had recovered from COVID-19.

This clonotype was seen a handful of times. The genes are TRBV19 and TRBJ1-1; possible D gene TRBD1, 5 bases. CDR3 length: 14 residues. V lost 8 bases, J lost 0 bases, and 13 bases lay in between. Germline V CDR1 and CDR2: LNHDA, SQIVND (reference sequence). The CDR3 loop is CASDRDGMNTEAFF. The CDR3 bases are TGTGCCAGTGACCGGGACGGCATGAACACTGAAGCTTTCTTT.

In its sample, this clonotype ranks as medium-sized. This rearrangement joins TRBV6-1 to TRBJ1-1; tentatively, D is TRBD1 (6 bases). Germline V lookup: CDR1 MNHNS, CDR2 SASEGT. This CDR3 region has 18 residues. V lost 6 bases and J lost 0, with 23 bases in between. CDR3 protein: CASRAEQGQIFMNTEAFF. The CDR3 DNA follows: TGTGCCAGCAGGGCGGAACAGGGTCAAATCTTCATGAACACTGAAGCTTTCTTT.

The chain couples TRBV5-1 to TRBJ1-2, with a possible D match to TRBD1 (5 bases). Germline assignment: CDR1 SGHRS and CDR2 YFSETQ. V lost 0 bases and J lost 6, with 15 bases in between. The CDR3 sequence is 15 residues long. The CDR3 coding sequence is TGCGCCAGCAGCTTGGCTGGAGGGGCAGGAGATGGCTACACCTTC. As protein: CASSLAGGAGDGYTF.

The CDR3 is CSAGGGLAGRYNEQFF. The DNA for the CDR3 is TGCAGTGCGGGGGGGGGACTAGCGGGTCGATACAATGAGCAGTTCTTC. This rearrangement joins TRBV20-1 to TRBJ2-1; 12 nucleotides align to TRBD2. This CDR3 contains 16 residues. V dropped 6 bases and J dropped 4; count of bases not matched to a gene: 10. Germline CDR1 reads DFQATT; CDR2 reads SNEGSKA (reference sequence).

The chain links TRBV12-3 or TRBV12-4 to TRBJ1-1; D may be TRBD1 (5 bases). Trimming took off 7 bases at V and 11 bases at J, with 26 bases between the two ends. The CDR3 contains 15 residues. The CDR3 here is CASIPDGAGRTTAFF. In nucleotides, the CDR3 is TGTGCCAGCATTCCGGACGGGGCAGGACGGACGACGGCTTTCTTT.

The chain carries TRBV28 and TRBJ1-1, with D perhaps matching TRBD1 (6 bases). Trimming pared 6 bases from V and 1 base from J, leaving 12 bases between. The CDR3 runs to 14 residues. Per germline, CDR1 MDHEN and CDR2 SYDVKM. The CDR3 DNA is TGTGCCAGCAGGCGTCCGGGGGCGAACACTGAAGCTTTCTTT. Its translation is CASRRPGANTEAFF.

This clonotype was seen a handful of times. One end of the junction varies from germline; a read error may be responsible. This chain uses TRBV24-1 with TRBJ1-2; 7 nucleotides match TRBD1. Germline V gene data show CDR1 as KGHDR and CDR2 as SFDVKD. The CDR3 loop spans 14 amino acids. As DNA, the CDR3 is TGTGCCACTAGTGGACAGGCCGGGGAGGTCGGCTACACCTTC. Translation: CATSGQAGEVGYTF.

The CDR3 bases are TGTGCCAGCAGCTTCCCCCCCTCGAGAGATACGCAGTATTTT. Its translation is CASSFPPSRDTQYF. The chain combines TRBV7-9 with TRBJ2-3, with unresolved D. Germline V gene lookup returns CDR1 SEHNR and CDR2 FQNEAQ (reference sequence). Trimming removed 3 bases at V and 5 bases at J, with 12 bases between. The CDR3 loop spans 14 amino acids.

The chain employs TRBV14 and TRBJ2-3; no clear D. CDR3 length: 16 amino acids. CDR1 and CDR2 (germline): SGHDN, FVKESK. Trimming removed 4 bases at V and 1 base at J, with 15 bases between. CDR3 bases: TGTGCCAGCAGCCTTGCCCCGGGCGGCGGCACAGATACGCAGTATTTT. Translation: CASSLAPGGGTDTQYF. Based on the CDR3 plus reference TRBV14 and TRBJ2-3, the full variable domain is EAGVTQFPSHSVIEKGQTVTLRCDPISGHDNLYWYRRVMGKEIKFLLHFVKESKQDESGMPNNRFLAERTGGTYSTLKVQPAELEDSGVYFCASSLAPGGGTDTQYFGPGTRLTVL.

This clonotype was detected a few times. The chain has TRBV15 and TRBJ1-2; D is unclear. V lost 1 base and J 1 base, leaving 16 bases between the germline ends. CDR3 length: 17 residues. Germline V gives CDR1 LNHNV, CDR2 YYDKDF (reference sequence). The CDR3 reads CATSRGGNLALNYGYTF. Written as DNA, the CDR3 is TGTGCCACCAGCAGAGGAGGAAATCTGGCCCTTAACTATGGCTACACCTTC.

This clonotype showed up just a few times. The rearrangement links TRBV4-3 to TRBJ2-2; D perhaps matches TRBD2 (6 bases). This CDR3 is 14 amino acids long. Germline V lookup: CDR1 LGHNA, CDR2 YSLEER. Deletions cut 4 bases from V and 6 bases from J, with 12 bases between. This CDR3 reads CASSLGLISGELFF. The CDR3 nucleotides read TGCGCCAGCAGCCTTGGACTAATCTCCGGGGAGCTGTTTTTT.

The CDR3 nucleotides read TGTGCCAGCAGCTTCGGACAGTCCCAAGAGACCCAGTACTTC. It translates to CASSFGQSQETQYF. The chain carries TRBV7-3 and TRBJ2-5; D possibly corresponds to TRBD1 (6 bases). The CDR3 loop spans 14 amino acids. CDR1 is SGHTA and CDR2 is FQGTGA in the germline V gene. With 3 bases removed from V and 1 base from J, the gap between germline ends came to 9 bases.

In its sample, this clonotype was seen a few times. The chain has TRBV10-3 and TRBJ2-3; 10 positions match TRBD1. The CDR3 sequence is 16 residues long. V lost 5 bases and J lost 1; bases outside the gene matches: 6. Germline V gene lookup returns CDR1 ENHRY and CDR2 SYGVKD. CDR3 DNA sequence: TGTGCCATCAGTCCCCCAGGGACAGGGGGCACAGATACGCAGTATTTT. Its translation is CAISPPGTGGTDTQYF.

The J gene is TRBJ2-5, the V gene TRBV11-2, with a weak D call TRBD1 (6 bases). Germline CDR1 is SGHAT and CDR2 is FQNNGV. This CDR3 has 15 amino acids. Deletions cut 4 bases from V and 6 bases from J, with 18 bases between. Here the CDR3 reads CASSSSLGGMKTQYF. In DNA, the CDR3 is TGTGCCAGCAGCTCGTCCCTTGGGGGCATGAAGACCCAGTACTTC.

This CDR3 is CASQLTGNTGELFF. In DNA, the CDR3 is TGCGCCAGCCAACTGACAGGGAACACCGGGGAGCTGTTTTTT. The rearrangement uses TRBV5-1 and TRBJ2-2; D may be TRBD1 (6 bases). The CDR3 has 14 amino acids. CDR1 and CDR2 from the germline V gene are SGHRS and YFSETQ. Deletions cut 7 bases from V and 1 base from J, with 11 bases between.

This clonotype was detected a few times. The chain carries TRBV6-1 and TRBJ1-6; the D gene is possibly TRBD1 (5 bases). CDR1 and CDR2 (germline): MNHNS, SASEGT. Trimming removed 4 bases from V and 7 bases from J, with 23 bases in between. This CDR3 is 18 amino acids long. The CDR3: CASSASSGLLPMNSPLHF. The CDR3 bases are TGTGCCAGCAGTGCATCGTCAGGGTTACTCCCTATGAATTCACCCCTCCACTTT.

This clonotype appeared a few times. The chain employs TRBV6-1 and TRBJ2-3, with a tentative D call TRBD1 (5 bases). Trimming took off 10 bases at V and 5 bases at J, with 22 bases between the two ends. The CDR3 loop spans 15 amino acids. The germline CDR1 and CDR2 sequences are MNHNS and SASEGT. The CDR3 DNA reads TGTGCCACCAGGGTGCCTTTGGGAAATTTAGATACGCAGTATTTT. Amino acid sequence: CATRVPLGNLDTQYF.

This clonotype has a handful of counts. The CDR3 DNA follows: TGTGCCACCAGTGATTTCCCCGGGCCGAACACTGAAGCTTTCTTT. This gives the protein CATSDFPGPNTEAFF. The rearrangement uses TRBV24-1 and TRBJ1-1, with D uncertain. Deletions cut 1 base from V and 1 base from J, with 9 bases between. The CDR3 spans 15 residues. CDR1 and CDR2 (germline): KGHDR, SFDVKD.

This clonotype appeared a few times. The CDR3 sequence is CAWSVLRAQYF. The CDR3 region has the DNA TGTGCCTGGAGTGTACTGAGGGCCCAGTACTTC. V is TRBV30 and J is TRBJ2-5, with D perhaps matching TRBD2 (5 bases). The CDR3 covers 11 residues. Germline-derived CDR1 and CDR2 are GTSNPN and SVGIG (reference sequence). V lost 0 bases to trimming and J lost 9 bases, with 8 bases between them.

The chain couples TRBV19 to TRBJ2-1; D unclear. CDR3 length equals 15 residues. The V gene lost 5 bases and the J gene lost 0 bases, with 11 bases spanning the gap. The V gene's germline CDR1 is LNHDA and CDR2 SQIVND (reference sequence). The CDR3 region has the DNA TGTGCCAGTAGTTTGGTGGTGAGCTCCTACAATGAGCAGTTCTTC. Its translation is CASSLVVSSYNEQFF.

The chain joins TRBV27 to TRBJ2-5; no firm D call. Between the trimmed V and J ends, which lost 6 bases and 5 bases, there was a span of 7 bases. There are 11 residues in the CDR3. From germline, CDR1 is MNHEY and CDR2 SMNVEV (reference sequence). In DNA, the CDR3 is TGTGCCAGCAGCCAAGGGGAGACCCAGTACTTC. This translates into CASSQGETQYF.

This clonotype came up a few times. The rearrangement joins TRBV28 to TRBJ1-1; 7 nucleotides agree with TRBD1. Germline V gene data show CDR1 as MDHEN and CDR2 as SYDVKM. V lost 7 bases, J lost 3 bases, and 2 bases stayed unmatched. The CDR3 contains 12 residues. The CDR3 sequence is CASTQGYTEAFF. The CDR3 DNA is TGTGCCAGCACACAGGGGTACACTGAAGCTTTCTTT.

The chain carries TRBV10-3 and TRBJ2-2, with TRBD1 as a possible D gene (7 bases). Trimming took 4 bases from V and 6 from J, leaving 21 bases between them. CDR1 is ENHRY and CDR2 is SYGVKD in the germline V gene. This CDR3 has 17 amino acids. CDR3 sequence: CAISGGVPEGASGELFF. As DNA, the CDR3 is TGTGCCATCAGTGGCGGTGTCCCGGAGGGGGCGTCCGGGGAGCTGTTTTTT.

The rearrangement uses TRBV10-3 and TRBJ2-2; D not resolved. Trimming took 11 bases from V and 5 from J, leaving 15 bases between them. CDR1 and CDR2 (germline): ENHRY, SYGVKD. CDR3 length: 13 amino acids. CDR3 coding DNA: TGTGCCTCCAAGGACGTGGGTACCGGGGAGCTGTTTTTT. Its translation is CASKDVGTGELFF.

The chain is built from TRBV18 and TRBJ1-1; D call uncertain. Germline values: CDR1 KGHSH, CDR2 LQKENI. The CDR3 is 15 amino acids. The V end lost 6 bases, the J end lost 3 bases, and 17 bases lay between the germline ends. CDR3 in DNA: TGTGCCAGCTCTTCGACGTCGCCGGAGTACACTGAAGCTTTCTTT. Translating it yields CASSSTSPEYTEAFF. Variable domain in full (rest from reference TRBV18 and TRBJ1-1): NAGVMQNPRHLVRRRGQEARLRCSPMKGHSHVYWYRQLPEEGLKFMVYLQKENIIDESGMPKERFSAEFPKEGPSILRIQQVVRGDSAAYFCASSSTSPEYTEAFFGQGTRLTVV.

The V call is TRBV5-5, the J call TRBJ1-1; D is uncertain. Germline V CDR1 and CDR2: SGHKS, YYEKEE (reference sequence). The V gene lost 2 bases and the J gene lost 4 bases, with 12 bases spanning the gap. This CDR3 has 14 residues. CDR3 residues: CASSFRVEGTEAFF. The DNA for the CDR3 is TGTGCCAGCAGCTTCCGCGTTGAGGGCACTGAAGCTTTCTTT.

The V and J genes are TRBV18 and TRBJ1-2; D is possibly TRBD1 (6 bases). Between the trimmed V and J ends, which lost 3 bases and 4 bases, there was a span of 18 bases. The germline CDR1 and CDR2 sequences are KGHSH and LQKENI. The CDR3 extends over 16 amino acids. The CDR3 reads CASSPAQGTPVYGYTF. The DNA of the CDR3 is TGTGCCAGCTCACCCGCCCAGGGGACCCCTGTCTATGGCTACACCTTC. The full variable domain, rest sourced from reference TRBV18 and TRBJ1-2, is NAGVMQNPRHLVRRRGQEARLRCSPMKGHSHVYWYRQLPEEGLKFMVYLQKENIIDESGMPKERFSAEFPKEGPSILRIQQVVRGDSAAYFCASSPAQGTPVYGYTFGSGTRLTVV.

The rearrangement joins TRBV15 to TRBJ2-4; D remains ambiguous. This CDR3 region has 14 residues. Germline-derived CDR1 and CDR2 are LNHNV and YYDKDF (reference sequence). V gave up 1 base and J gave up 0 bases, with 4 bases separating them. The CDR3 loop reads CATSRALAKNIQYF. The CDR3 DNA is TGTGCCACCAGCAGAGCCCTAGCCAAAAACATTCAGTACTTC. Filled out from reference TRBV15 and TRBJ2-4, the complete variable domain reads DAMVIQNPRYQVTQFGKPVTLSCSQTLNHNVMYWYQQKSSQAPKLLFHYYDKDFNNEADTPDNFQSRRPNTSFCFLDIRSPGLGDTAMYLCATSRALAKNIQYFGAGTRLSVL.

This clonotype came up a few times. The chain employs TRBV7-9 and TRBJ1-2; TRBD1 agrees at 7 bases. The CDR3 spans 12 residues. Germline V gene data show CDR1 as SEHNR and CDR2 as FQNEAQ (reference sequence). The V and J ends lost 5 bases and 8 bases, in that order; junction bases with no gene match: 5. In nucleotides, the CDR3 is TGTGCCAGCAGCCCGCGACAGGGAGGCTACACCTTC. It specifies CASSPRQGGYTF.